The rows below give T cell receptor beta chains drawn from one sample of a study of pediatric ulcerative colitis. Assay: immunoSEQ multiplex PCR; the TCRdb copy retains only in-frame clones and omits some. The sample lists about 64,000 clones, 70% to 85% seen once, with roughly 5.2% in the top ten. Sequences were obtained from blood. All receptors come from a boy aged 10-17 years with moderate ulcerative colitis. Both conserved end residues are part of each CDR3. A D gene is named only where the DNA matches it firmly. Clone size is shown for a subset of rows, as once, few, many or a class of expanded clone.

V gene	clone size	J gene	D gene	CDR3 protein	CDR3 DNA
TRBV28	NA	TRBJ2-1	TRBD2	CASMRRAGVYNEQFF	TGTGCCAGCATGCGGCGAGCGGGAGTTTACAATGAGCAGTTCTTC
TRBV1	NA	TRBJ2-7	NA	CTSSDKRGGDWEQYF	TGCACCAGCAGCGATAAGCGGGGGGGCGATTGGGAGCAGTACTTC
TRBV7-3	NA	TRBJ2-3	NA	CASSSPTETGSDTQYF	TGTGCCAGCAGCTCCCCCACGGAGACAGGTTCAGATACGCAGTATTTT
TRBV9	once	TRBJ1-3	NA	CASSVAPTTVGSGNTIYF	TGTGCCAGCAGCGTAGCCCCGACCACGGTTGGGAGCGGAAACACCATATATTTT
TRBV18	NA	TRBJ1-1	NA	CASSPAHGTPNTEAFF	TGTGCCAGCTCACCTGCCCACGGGACACCGAACACTGAAGCTTTCTTT
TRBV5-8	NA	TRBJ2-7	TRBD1	CASSHDRDRVSYEQYF	TGTGCCAGCAGCCACGACCGGGACAGGGTCTCCTACGAGCAGTACTTC
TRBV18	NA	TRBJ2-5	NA	CASSRGLETQYF	TGTGCCAGCTCACGAGGGTTAGAGACCCAGTACTTC
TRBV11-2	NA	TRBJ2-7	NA	CASTHSRPLEQYF	TGTGCCAGCACCCACAGCAGGCCTCTCGAGCAGTACTTC
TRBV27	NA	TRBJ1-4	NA	CASSRYSEPREKLFF	TGTGCCAGCAGCCGATACAGCGAGCCTAGGGAAAAACTGTTTTTT
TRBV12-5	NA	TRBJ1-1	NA	CASGLANRDTEAFF	TGTGCTAGTGGTTTGGCAAACCGGGACACTGAAGCTTTCTTT
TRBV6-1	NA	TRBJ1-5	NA	CASSFTLNQPQHF	TGTGCCAGCAGTTTTACACTTAATCAGCCCCAGCATTTT
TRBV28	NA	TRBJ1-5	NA	CASSFQPQHF	TGTGCCAGCAGTTTCCAGCCCCAGCATTTT
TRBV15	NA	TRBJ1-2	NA	CATSREVGHYGYTF	TGTGCCACCAGCAGAGAGGTAGGGCACTATGGCTACACCTTC
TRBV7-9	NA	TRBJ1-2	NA	CASSPLKGSGNYGYTF	TGTGCCAGCAGCCCCCTGAAGGGGTCGGGGAACTATGGCTACACCTTC
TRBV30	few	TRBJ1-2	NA	CAWNRRNYGYTF	TGTGCCTGGAACCGTCGGAACTATGGCTACACCTTC
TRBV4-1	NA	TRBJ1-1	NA	CASRYRIGPDTNTEAFF	TGCGCCAGCAGATACCGAATTGGACCAGACACCAACACTGAAGCTTTCTTT
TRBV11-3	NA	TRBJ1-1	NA	CASSLGGKNTEAFF	TGTGCCAGCAGCTTAGGAGGCAAGAACACTGAAGCTTTCTTT
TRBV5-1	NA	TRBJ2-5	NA	CASTSAQGFAETQYF	TGCGCCAGCACCTCCGCCCAGGGGTTTGCGGAGACCCAGTACTTC
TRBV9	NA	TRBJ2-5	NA	CASSVIYSGDAPGETQYF	TGTGCCAGCAGCGTAATCTATTCCGGGGACGCCCCCGGGGAGACCCAGTACTTC
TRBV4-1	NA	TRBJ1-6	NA	CASSQGSNRINSPLHF	TGCGCCAGCAGCCAAGGGTCGAACAGGATTAATTCACCCCTCCACTTT
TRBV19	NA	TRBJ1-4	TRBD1	CASSTTGAFNEKLFF	TGTGCCAGTAGTACTACAGGGGCATTTAATGAAAAACTGTTTTTT
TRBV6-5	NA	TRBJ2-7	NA	CASTRTIGGAYEQYF	TGTGCCAGCACCAGGACAATAGGGGGAGCCTACGAGCAGTACTTC
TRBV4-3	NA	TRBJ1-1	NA	CASSQDPEGRNGAFF	TGCGCCAGCAGCCAAGATCCCGAGGGTCGGAACGGGGCTTTCTTT
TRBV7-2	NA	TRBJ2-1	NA	CASSLTSYAYNEQFF	TGTGCCAGCAGCTTAACTAGCTATGCCTACAATGAGCAGTTCTTC
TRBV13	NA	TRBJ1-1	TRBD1	CASSSGGTWGNTEAFF	TGTGCCAGCAGCTCAGGGGGAACCTGGGGGAACACTGAAGCTTTCTTT
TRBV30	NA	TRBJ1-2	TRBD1	CAWSPLQGASGYTF	TGTGCCTGGAGTCCCCTACAGGGGGCTAGTGGCTACACCTTC
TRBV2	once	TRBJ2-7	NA	CASSGQLAYEQYF	TGTGCCAGCAGTGGTCAGTTAGCCTACGAGCAGTACTTC
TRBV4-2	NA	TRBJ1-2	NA	CASSQGRIARGYTF	TGTGCCAGCAGCCAGGGCAGGATAGCTCGTGGCTACACCTTC
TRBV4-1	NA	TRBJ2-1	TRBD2	CASSLAAGIGGSSYNEQFF	TGCGCCAGCAGTCTAGCTGCGGGGATCGGGGGGAGCTCCTACAATGAGCAGTTCTTC
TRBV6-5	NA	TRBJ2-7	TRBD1	CASSSLTGMPYEQYF	TGTGCCAGCAGTTCTTTGACAGGGATGCCCTACGAGCAGTACTTC
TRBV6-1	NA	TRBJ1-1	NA	CASREELSNTEAFF	TGTGCCAGCAGGGAAGAGTTGTCAAACACTGAAGCTTTCTTT
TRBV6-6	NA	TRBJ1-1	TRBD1	CATYPTGGQGNTEAFF	TGTGCCACCTACCCGACAGGGGGCCAAGGAAACACTGAAGCTTTCTTT
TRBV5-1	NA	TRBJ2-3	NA	CASSYRDSTDTQYF	TGCGCCAGCAGCTACAGGGACAGCACAGATACGCAGTATTTT
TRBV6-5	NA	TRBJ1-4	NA	CASSRGIGNEKLFF	TGTGCCAGCAGCCGAGGGATTGGCAATGAAAAACTGTTTTTT
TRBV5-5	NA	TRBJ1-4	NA	CASTPTPQDEKLFF	TGTGCCAGCACCCCGACCCCTCAGGATGAAAAACTGTTTTTT
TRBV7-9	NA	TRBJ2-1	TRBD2	CASSPQGLAGENEQFF	TGTGCCAGCAGCCCTCAAGGGCTAGCGGGGGAGAATGAGCAGTTCTTC
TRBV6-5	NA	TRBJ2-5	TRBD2	CASSARTSGKQTQYF	TGTGCCAGCAGCGCAAGGACTAGCGGGAAACAGACCCAGTACTTC
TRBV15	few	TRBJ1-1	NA	CATSRNGGWDTEAFF	TGTGCCACCAGCAGAAATGGGGGGTGGGACACTGAAGCTTTCTTT
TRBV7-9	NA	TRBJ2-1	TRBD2	CASSSTRQGLGSYNEQFF	TGTGCCAGCAGCTCAACTCGCCAGGGACTAGGCTCCTACAATGAGCAGTTCTTC
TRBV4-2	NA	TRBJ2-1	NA	CASSQDFSLPHEQFF	TGTGCCAGCAGCCAAGATTTCTCCCTCCCCCATGAGCAGTTCTTC
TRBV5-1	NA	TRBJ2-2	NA	CASSSTSGQTGELFF	TGCGCCAGCAGCTCGACGAGTGGGCAGACCGGGGAGCTGTTTTTT
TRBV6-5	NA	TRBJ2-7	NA	CASSQTSPPYEQYF	TGTGCCAGCAGTCAAACCAGTCCCCCCTACGAGCAGTACTTC
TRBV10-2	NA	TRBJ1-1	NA	CASGTAEAFF	TGCGCCAGCGGGACGGCTGAAGCTTTCTTT
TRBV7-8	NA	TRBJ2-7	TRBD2	CASSAKTASGPTYEQYF	TGTGCCAGCAGCGCCAAGACGGCTAGCGGCCCCACCTACGAGCAGTACTTC
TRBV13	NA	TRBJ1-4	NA	CASSSSGLFEKLFF	TGTGCCAGCAGCTCGTCGGGACTATTTGAAAAACTGTTTTTT
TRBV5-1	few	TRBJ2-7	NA	CASSLDLPQLSYEQYF	TGCGCCAGCAGCTTGGATCTACCCCAACTCTCCTACGAGCAGTACTTC
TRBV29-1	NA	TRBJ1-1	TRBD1	CSVEKGQHTEAFF	TGCAGCGTTGAAAAGGGACAGCACACTGAAGCTTTCTTT
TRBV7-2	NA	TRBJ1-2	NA	CASSLVVLINYGYTF	TGTGCCAGCAGCTTAGTCGTCCTCATTAACTATGGCTACACCTTC
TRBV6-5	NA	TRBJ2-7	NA	CASRHRDSYEQYF	TGTGCCAGCAGGCACCGGGACTCCTACGAGCAGTACTTC
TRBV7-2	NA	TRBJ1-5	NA	CASSQGGINQPQHF	TGTGCCAGCAGTCAAGGAGGGATCAATCAGCCCCAGCATTTT
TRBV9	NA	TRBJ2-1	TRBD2	CASSFRASGTPGPYNEQFF	TGTGCCAGCAGCTTTAGGGCTAGCGGGACCCCGGGGCCTTACAATGAGCAGTTCTTC